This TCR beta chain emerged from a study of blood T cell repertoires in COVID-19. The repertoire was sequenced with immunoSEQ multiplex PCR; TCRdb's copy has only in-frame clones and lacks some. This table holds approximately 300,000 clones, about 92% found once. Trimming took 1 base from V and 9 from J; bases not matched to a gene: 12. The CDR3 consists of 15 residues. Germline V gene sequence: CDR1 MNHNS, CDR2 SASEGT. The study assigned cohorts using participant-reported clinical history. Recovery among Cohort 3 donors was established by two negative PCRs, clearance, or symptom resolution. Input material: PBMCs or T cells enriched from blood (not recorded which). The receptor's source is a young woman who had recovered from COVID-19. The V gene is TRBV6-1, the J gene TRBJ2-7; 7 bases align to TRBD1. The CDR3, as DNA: TGTGCCAGCAGTGAAGGGGACAGTAGGTTCGTCGGGCAGTACTTC. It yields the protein CASSEGDSRFVGQYF.